This T cell receptor (beta chain) was recorded in a study of circulating tumor DNA in untreated peripheral T-cell lymphoma. The study's findings and limits: Tumor-specific clonotypes were found in less than 85% of patients.

The tumor tissue sample was taken at baseline before any treatment. Repertoires were generated with immunoSEQ multiplex PCR, while TCRdb's copy carries only in-frame clones and drops some. The sample shows 1,000 or so clones, around 81% of them seen only once. Note on this clone: Its antigen is as yet unknown.

V was trimmed by 7 bases and J by 6 bases, leaving 12 bases between them. CDR3 length: 12 amino acids. In germline, CDR1 is MDHEN, CDR2 SYDVKM. Material for sequencing was tumor tissue. This sequence joins TRBV28 and TRBJ1-2; D not certain. This TCR came from a human donor with peripheral T-cell lymphoma. The CDR3: CASTLFGNGYTF. The CDR3, as DNA: TGTGCCAGCACGTTGTTCGGGAATGGCTACACCTTC.